The 11 T cell receptor beta chains given below trace back to one sample, sequenced in a study of OX40 agonist ivuxolimab in advanced cancers. Only in-frame clones appear in the TCRdb table, and some are missing; sequencing was by immunoSEQ multiplex PCR. Of tens of thousands of clones in the sample, around four fifths are singletons; the top ten hold 0.42%. Material: CD4+ or CD8+ T cells sorted from blood, obtained in a trial of the OX40 agonist ivuxolimab. The origin of the receptors is an adult with an advanced solid tumor such as melanoma, head and neck, liver or kidney cancer.

The V gene is TRBV7-9, the J gene TRBJ2-7, with D possibly matching TRBD1 (6 bases). Trimming removed 5 bases from V and 0 bases from J, with 20 bases in between. From germline, CDR1 is SEHNR and CDR2 FQNEAQ (reference sequence). This CDR3 region has 17 residues. The CDR3 loop is CASSTREQGTGSYEQYV. DNA for the CDR3: TGTGCCAGCAGCACCCGAGAACAGGGTACGGGCTCCTACGAGCAGTACGTC.

The CDR3 bases are TGCAGCGTTGGCGAACCTTCTAACTATGGCTACACCTTC. This sequence encodes CSVGEPSNYGYTF. This rearrangement joins TRBV29-1 to TRBJ1-2; D unresolved. CDR1 is SQVTM, CDR2 ANQGSEA, per germline. CDR3 length: 13 residues. Trimming shortened V by 4 bases and J by 0 bases, and 9 bases separated the two germline ends.

This clone was observed a single time. V and J are TRBV28 and TRBJ1-1, with D maybe TRBD1 (6 bases). Germline CDR1 MDHEN, CDR2 SYDVKM. V was pared by 7 bases and J by 11 bases, with 20 bases between. The CDR3 runs to 13 residues. CDR3 nucleotide sequence: TGTGCCAGCACCTATTTGCAGGGGAAGGGGGCTTTCTTT. Its translation: CASTYLQGKGAFF. The full variable domain, its missing parts supplied by reference TRBV28 and TRBJ1-1, is DVKVTQSSRYLVKRTGEKVFLECVQDMDHENMFWYRQDPGLGLRLIYFSYDVKMKEKGDIPEGYSVSREKKERFSLILESASTNQTSMYLCASTYLQGKGAFFGQGTRLTVV.

The CDR3 DNA sequence: TGTGCCAGCAGTCAACAGGGTCCGGGGCAGCCCCAGCATTTT. Translating it yields CASSQQGPGQPQHF. The rearrangement uses TRBV2 and TRBJ1-5; a possible D gene is TRBD1 (6 bases). The germline CDR1 and CDR2 sequences are SNHLY and FYNNEI. The CDR3 extends over 14 amino acids. V was trimmed by 5 bases and J by 7 bases, leaving 15 bases between them.

V gene TRBV6-4 combines with J gene TRBJ1-2; D is ambiguous. Germline assignment: CDR1 MRHNA and CDR2 SNTAGT. The V end lost 4 bases, the J end lost 2 bases, and 17 bases lay between the germline ends. The CDR3 runs 16 residues. Written as DNA, the CDR3 is TGTGCCAGCAGTGTTTCAGGTGGAGGGCTCAACTATGGCTACACCTTC. Amino acids: CASSVSGGGLNYGYTF.

There are a few counts of this clone. The J gene is TRBJ1-1, the V gene TRBV7-6, with a weak D call TRBD1 (5 bases). The CDR3 has 13 residues. CDR1 SGHVS and CDR2 FNYEAQ come from the germline V gene. V lost 8 bases and J 7 bases, leaving 17 bases between the germline ends. The DNA of the CDR3 is TGTGCCAGCTTTCAACCCGGACAACATGAAGCTTTCTTT. It is translated as CASFQPGQHEAFF.

The V call is TRBV14, the J call TRBJ2-7, with TRBD2 identical over 10 bases. Germline-derived CDR1 and CDR2 are SGHDN and FVKESK. This CDR3 has 15 amino acids. J gave up 6 bases and V 2 bases, and 7 bases lay outside the gene matches. In DNA, the CDR3 is TGTGCCAGCAGCCAACCGGGACTAGCGAGAGGCGAGCAGTACTTC. It is translated as CASSQPGLARGEQYF.

The chain has TRBV27 and TRBJ1-1; D is uncertain. The length of the CDR3 is 12 residues. V was clipped by 0 bases and J by 11 bases, with 10 bases between them. Germline CDR1 is MNHEY and CDR2 is SMNVEV (reference sequence). CDR3 protein: CASSLSGGAAFF. DNA for the CDR3: TGTGCCAGCAGTTTATCGGGAGGCGCGGCTTTCTTT.

This chain joins TRBV6-5 and TRBJ2-1; 7 nucleotides match TRBD2. Germline lookup yields CDR1 MNHEY and CDR2 SVGAGI. J gave up 6 bases and V 2 bases, and 7 bases lay outside the gene matches. CDR3 length: 15 residues. CDR3 in DNA: TGTGCCAGCAGTTACAGGGGAGGGTTTGGCAATGAGCAGTTCTTC. Encoded protein: CASSYRGGFGNEQFF.

DNA for the CDR3: TGTGCCAGCATCGGACAGTTGAACACTGAAGCTTTCTTT. As protein: CASIGQLNTEAFF. The chain is built from TRBV11-3 and TRBJ1-1, with a tentative D call TRBD1 (6 bases). This CDR3 has 13 residues. The germline V and J ends were trimmed by 7 bases and 0 bases, with 9 bases remaining between them. Germline V gene sequence: CDR1 SGHNT, CDR2 YENEEA.

This clone was seen once. The chain couples TRBV11-3 to TRBJ2-2; D is unresolved. Between the trimmed V and J ends, which lost 1 base and 6 bases, there was a span of 9 bases. The length of the CDR3 is 14 residues. In germline, CDR1 is SGHNT, CDR2 YENEEA. The CDR3 here is CASSLVSGSGELFF. The CDR3 coding sequence is TGTGCCAGCAGCTTAGTATCCGGGTCCGGGGAGCTGTTTTTT.